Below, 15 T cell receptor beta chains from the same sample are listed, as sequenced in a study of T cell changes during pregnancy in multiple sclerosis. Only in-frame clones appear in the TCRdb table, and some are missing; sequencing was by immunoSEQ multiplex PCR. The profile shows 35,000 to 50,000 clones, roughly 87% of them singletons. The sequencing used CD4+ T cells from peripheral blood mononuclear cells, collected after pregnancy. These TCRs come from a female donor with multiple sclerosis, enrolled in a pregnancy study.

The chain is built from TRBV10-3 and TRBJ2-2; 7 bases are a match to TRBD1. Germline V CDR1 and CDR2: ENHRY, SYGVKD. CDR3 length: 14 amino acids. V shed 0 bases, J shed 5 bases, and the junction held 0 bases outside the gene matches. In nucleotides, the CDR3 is TGTGCCATCAGTGAGTCGACAGGGACCGGGGAGCTGTTTTTT. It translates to CAISESTGTGELFF.

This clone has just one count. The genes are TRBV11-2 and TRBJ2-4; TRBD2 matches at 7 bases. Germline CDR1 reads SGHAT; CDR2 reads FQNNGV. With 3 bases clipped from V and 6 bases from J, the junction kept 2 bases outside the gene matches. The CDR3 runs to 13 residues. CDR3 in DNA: TGTGCCAGCAGCTTTGGCGGGGGAAACATTCAGTACTTC. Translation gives CASSFGGGNIQYF. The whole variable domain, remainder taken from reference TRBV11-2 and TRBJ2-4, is EAGVAQSPRYKIIEKRQSVAFWCNPISGHATLYWYQQILGQGPKLLIQFQNNGVVDDSQLPKDRFSAERLKGVDSTLKIQPAKLEDSAVYLCASSFGGGNIQYFGAGTRLSVL.

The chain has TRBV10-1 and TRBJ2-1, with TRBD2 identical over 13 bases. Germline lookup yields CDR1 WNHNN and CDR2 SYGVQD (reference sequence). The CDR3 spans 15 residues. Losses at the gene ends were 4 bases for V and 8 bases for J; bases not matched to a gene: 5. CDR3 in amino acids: CASSGGTSGIHEQFF. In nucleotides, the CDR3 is TGCGCCAGCAGTGGAGGGACTAGCGGGATCCATGAGCAGTTCTTC.

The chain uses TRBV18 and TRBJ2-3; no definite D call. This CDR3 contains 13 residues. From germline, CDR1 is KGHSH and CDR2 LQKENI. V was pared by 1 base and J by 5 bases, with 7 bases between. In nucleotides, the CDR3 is TGTGCCAGCTCACCACGTTTAGAAGATACGCAGTATTTT. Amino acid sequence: CASSPRLEDTQYF. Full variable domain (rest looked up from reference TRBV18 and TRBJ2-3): NAGVMQNPRHLVRRRGQEARLRCSPMKGHSHVYWYRQLPEEGLKFMVYLQKENIIDESGMPKERFSAEFPKEGPSILRIQQVVRGDSAAYFCASSPRLEDTQYFGPGTRLTVL.

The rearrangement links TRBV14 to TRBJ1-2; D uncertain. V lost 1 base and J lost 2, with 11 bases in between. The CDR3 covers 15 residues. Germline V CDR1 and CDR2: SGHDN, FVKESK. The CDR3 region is CASSQGHSRNYGYTF. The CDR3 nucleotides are TGTGCCAGCAGCCAAGGGCACTCGAGGAACTATGGCTACACCTTC.

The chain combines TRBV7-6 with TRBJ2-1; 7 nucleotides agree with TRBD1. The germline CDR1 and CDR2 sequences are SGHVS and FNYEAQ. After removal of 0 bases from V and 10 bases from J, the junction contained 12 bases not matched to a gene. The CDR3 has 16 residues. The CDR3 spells CASSLAHDNRGGEQFF. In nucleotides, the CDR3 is TGTGCCAGCAGCTTAGCTCACGACAACAGGGGCGGAGAGCAGTTCTTC.

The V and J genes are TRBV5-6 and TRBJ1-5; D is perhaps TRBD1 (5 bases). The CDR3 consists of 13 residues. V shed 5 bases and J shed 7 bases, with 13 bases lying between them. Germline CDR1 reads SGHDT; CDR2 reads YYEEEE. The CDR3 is CASSGRVSQPQHF. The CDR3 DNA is TGTGCCAGCAGTGGCAGGGTCAGCCAGCCCCAGCATTTT.

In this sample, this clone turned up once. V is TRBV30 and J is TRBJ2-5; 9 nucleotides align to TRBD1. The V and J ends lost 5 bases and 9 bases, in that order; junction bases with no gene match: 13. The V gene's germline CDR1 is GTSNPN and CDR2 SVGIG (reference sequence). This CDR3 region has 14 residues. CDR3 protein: CAWASGQGSRPQYF. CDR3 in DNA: TGTGCCTGGGCCTCGGGACAGGGTAGCCGTCCCCAGTACTTC.

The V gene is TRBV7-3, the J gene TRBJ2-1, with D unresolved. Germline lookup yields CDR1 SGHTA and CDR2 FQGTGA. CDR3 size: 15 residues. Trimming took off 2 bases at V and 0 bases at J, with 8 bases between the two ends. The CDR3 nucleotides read TGTGCCAGCAGCTTAGCCACTGGCTCCTACAATGAGCAGTTCTTC. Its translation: CASSLATGSYNEQFF.

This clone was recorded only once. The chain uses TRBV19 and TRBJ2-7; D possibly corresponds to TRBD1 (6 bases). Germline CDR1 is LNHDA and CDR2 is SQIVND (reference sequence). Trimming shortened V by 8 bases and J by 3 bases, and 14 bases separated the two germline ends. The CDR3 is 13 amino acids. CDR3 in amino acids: CASVGQLIYEQYF. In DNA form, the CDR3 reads TGTGCCAGTGTCGGACAGCTTATCTACGAGCAGTACTTC.

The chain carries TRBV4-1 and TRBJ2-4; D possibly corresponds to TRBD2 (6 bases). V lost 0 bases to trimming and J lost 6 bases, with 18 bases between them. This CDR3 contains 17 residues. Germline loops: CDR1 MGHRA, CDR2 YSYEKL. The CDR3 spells CASSQDFQGGNSNIQYF. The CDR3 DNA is TGCGCCAGCAGCCAAGATTTTCAGGGAGGCAACTCAAACATTCAGTACTTC.

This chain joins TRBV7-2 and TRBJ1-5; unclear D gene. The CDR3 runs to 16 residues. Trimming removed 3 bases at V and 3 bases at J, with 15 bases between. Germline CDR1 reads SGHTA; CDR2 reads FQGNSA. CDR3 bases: TGTGCCAGCAGCTTCCAGGCCCCAGGCCTCAATCAGCCCCAGCATTTT. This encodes CASSFQAPGLNQPQHF.

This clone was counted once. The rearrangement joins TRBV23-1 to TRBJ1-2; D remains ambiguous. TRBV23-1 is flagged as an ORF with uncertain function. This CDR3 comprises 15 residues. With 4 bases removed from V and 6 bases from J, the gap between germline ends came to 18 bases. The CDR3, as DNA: TGCGCCAGCAGTCCGGAGACCCACTCGCGTCATGGCTACACCTTC. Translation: CASSPETHSRHGYTF.

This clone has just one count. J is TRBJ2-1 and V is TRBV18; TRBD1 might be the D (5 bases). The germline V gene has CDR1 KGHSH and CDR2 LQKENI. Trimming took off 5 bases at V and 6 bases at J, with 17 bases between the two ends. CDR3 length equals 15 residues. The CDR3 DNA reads TGTGCCAGCTCAACCGGTGCAGGGCTAACCAATGAGCAGTTCTTC. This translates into CASSTGAGLTNEQFF.

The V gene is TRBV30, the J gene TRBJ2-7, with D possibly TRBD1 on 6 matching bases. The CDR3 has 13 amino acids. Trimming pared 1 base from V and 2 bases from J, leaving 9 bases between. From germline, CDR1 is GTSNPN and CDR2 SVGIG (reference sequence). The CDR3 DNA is TGTGCCTGGAGTGCAGGGGATACCTACGAGCAGTACTTC. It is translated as CAWSAGDTYEQYF.